This T cell receptor beta chain was observed in a study of technical replicates of blood from a handful of donors. Libraries were prepared by immunoSEQ multiplex PCR; TCRdb keeps only in-frame clonotypes and omits some of them. The sample includes more than 70,000 clones, 90% to 95% of them seen just once. The CDR3 is 12 amino acids. With 1 base clipped from V and 8 bases from J, the junction kept 3 bases outside the gene matches. Looked up from germline, CDR1 is SQVTM and CDR2 is ANQGSEA. This TCR was recovered from a human donor in good health. This chain uses TRBV29-1 with TRBJ1-2, with 8 bases lining up with TRBD1. Material: T cells isolated from PBMCs. The CDR3 DNA sequence: TGCAGCGTTGAAGCCGCAGGGGGCGGCTACACCTTC. Residues: CSVEAAGGGYTF.